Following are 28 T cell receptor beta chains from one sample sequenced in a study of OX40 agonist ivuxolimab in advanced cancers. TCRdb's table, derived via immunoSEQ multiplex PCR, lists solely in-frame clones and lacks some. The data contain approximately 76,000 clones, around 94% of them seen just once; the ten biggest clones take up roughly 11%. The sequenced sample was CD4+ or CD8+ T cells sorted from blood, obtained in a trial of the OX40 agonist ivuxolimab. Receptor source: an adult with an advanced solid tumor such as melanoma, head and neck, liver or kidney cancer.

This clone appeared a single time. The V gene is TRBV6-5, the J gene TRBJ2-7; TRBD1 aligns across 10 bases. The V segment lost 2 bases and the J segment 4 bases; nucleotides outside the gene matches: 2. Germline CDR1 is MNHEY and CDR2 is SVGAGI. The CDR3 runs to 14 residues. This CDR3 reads CASSYGTGEYEQYF. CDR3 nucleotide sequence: TGTGCCAGCAGTTACGGGACAGGGGAATACGAGCAGTACTTC.

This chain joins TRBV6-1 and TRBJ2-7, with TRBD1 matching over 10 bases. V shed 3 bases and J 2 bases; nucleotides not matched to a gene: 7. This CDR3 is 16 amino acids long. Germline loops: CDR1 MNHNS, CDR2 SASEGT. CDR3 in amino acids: CASSEDRGTTAYEQYF. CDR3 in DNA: TGTGCCAGCAGTGAGGACAGGGGGACCACGGCCTACGAGCAGTACTTC.

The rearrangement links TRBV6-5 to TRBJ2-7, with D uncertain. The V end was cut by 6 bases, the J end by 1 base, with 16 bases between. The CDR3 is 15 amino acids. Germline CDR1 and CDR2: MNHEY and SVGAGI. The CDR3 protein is CASSPEAHSSYEQYF. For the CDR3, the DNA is TGTGCCAGCAGCCCCGAGGCGCACTCATCCTACGAGCAGTACTTC.

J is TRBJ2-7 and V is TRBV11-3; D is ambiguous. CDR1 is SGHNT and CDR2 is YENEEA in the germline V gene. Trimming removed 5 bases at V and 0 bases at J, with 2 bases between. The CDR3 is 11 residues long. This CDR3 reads CASSHSYEQYF. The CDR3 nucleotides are TGTGCCAGCAGCCACTCCTACGAGCAGTACTTC.

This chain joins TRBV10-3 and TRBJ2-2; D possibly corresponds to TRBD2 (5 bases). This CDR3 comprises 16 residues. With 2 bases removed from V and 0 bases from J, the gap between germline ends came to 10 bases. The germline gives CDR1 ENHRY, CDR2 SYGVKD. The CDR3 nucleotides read TGTGCCATCAGTGAGGAGGGCAGGCCGAACACCGGGGAGCTGTTTTTT. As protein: CAISEEGRPNTGELFF.

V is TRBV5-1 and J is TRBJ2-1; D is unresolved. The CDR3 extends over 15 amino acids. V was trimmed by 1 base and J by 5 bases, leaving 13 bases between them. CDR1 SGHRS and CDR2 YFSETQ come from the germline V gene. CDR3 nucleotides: TGCGCCAGCAGCTTGTATTATGGAGAGAACAATGAGCAGTTCTTC. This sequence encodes CASSLYYGENNEQFF.

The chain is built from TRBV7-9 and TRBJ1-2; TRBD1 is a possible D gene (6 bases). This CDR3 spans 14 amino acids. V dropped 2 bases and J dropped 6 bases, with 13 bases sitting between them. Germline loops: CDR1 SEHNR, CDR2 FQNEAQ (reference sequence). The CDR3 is CASSLPGGNHGYTF. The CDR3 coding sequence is TGTGCCAGCAGCTTACCGGGGGGCAACCATGGCTACACCTTC.

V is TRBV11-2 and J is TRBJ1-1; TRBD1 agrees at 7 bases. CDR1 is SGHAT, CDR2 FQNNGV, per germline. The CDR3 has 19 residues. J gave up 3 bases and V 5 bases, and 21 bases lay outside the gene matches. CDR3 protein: CASSPRPGQTGKDDTEAFF. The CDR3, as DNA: TGTGCCAGCAGCCCCAGACCGGGACAGACTGGGAAAGACGACACTGAAGCTTTCTTT.

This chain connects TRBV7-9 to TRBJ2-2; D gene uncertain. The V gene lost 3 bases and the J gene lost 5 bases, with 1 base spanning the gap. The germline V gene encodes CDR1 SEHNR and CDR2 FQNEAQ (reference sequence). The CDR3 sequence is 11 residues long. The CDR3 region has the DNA TGTGCCAGCAGCTTGACCGGGGAGCTGTTTTTT. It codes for CASSLTGELFF.

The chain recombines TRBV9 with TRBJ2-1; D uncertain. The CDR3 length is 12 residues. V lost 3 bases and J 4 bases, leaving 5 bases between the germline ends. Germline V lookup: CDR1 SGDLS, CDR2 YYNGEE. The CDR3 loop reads CASSEHYNEQFF. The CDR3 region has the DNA TGTGCCAGCAGCGAACATTACAATGAGCAGTTCTTC.

The CDR3 spells CASGTGAFYYEQYF. DNA for the CDR3: TGTGCCAGCGGCACAGGGGCCTTCTACTACGAGCAGTACTTC. The chain is built from TRBV6-1 and TRBJ2-7; TRBD1 agrees at 7 bases. The ends lost 8 bases at V and 3 bases at J; junction bases unmatched: 10. The CDR3 spans 14 residues. Germline V gene sequence: CDR1 MNHNS, CDR2 SASEGT.

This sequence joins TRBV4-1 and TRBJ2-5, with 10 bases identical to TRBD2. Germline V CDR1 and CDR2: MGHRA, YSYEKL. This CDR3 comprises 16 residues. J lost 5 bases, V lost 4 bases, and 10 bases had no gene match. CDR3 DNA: TGCGCCAGCAGCCTCCTTAGCGGGAGGATTATCGAGACCCAGTACTTC. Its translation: CASSLLSGRIIETQYF.

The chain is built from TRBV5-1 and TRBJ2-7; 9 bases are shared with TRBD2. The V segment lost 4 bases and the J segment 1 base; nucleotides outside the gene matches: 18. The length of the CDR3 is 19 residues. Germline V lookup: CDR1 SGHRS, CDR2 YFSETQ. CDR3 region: CASSNPGQITSGFSYEQYF. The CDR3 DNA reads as TGCGCCAGCAGCAACCCGGGACAGATAACTAGCGGGTTTTCCTACGAGCAGTACTTC.

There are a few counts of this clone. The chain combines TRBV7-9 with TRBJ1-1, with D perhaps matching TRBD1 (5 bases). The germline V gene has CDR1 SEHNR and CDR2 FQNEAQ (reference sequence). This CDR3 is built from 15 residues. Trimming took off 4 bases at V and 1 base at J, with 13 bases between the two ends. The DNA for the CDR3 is TGTGCCAGCAGCTACACTGCCGGGGGGAACACTGAAGCTTTCTTT. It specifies CASSYTAGGNTEAFF.

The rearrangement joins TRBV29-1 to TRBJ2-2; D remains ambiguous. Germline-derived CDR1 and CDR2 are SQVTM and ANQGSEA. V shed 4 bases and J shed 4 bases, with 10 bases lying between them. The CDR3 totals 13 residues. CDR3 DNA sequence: TGCAGCGTTGGGATCGGCGTCACCGGGGAGCTGTTTTTT. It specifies CSVGIGVTGELFF.

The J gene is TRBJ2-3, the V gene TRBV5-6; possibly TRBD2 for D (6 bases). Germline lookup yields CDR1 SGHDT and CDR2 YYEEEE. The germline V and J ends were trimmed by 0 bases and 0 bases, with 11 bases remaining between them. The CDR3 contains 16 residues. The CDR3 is CASSLVLALSTDTQYF. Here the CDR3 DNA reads TGTGCCAGCAGCTTGGTCCTAGCGCTTAGCACAGATACGCAGTATTTT.

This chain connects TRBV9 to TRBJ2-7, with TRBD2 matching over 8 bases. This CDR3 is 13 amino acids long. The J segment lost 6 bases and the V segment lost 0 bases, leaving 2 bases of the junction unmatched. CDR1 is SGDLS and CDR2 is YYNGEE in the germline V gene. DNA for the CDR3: TGTGCCAGCAGCGTAGCAGCGGGAGCCGAGCAGTACTTC. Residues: CASSVAAGAEQYF. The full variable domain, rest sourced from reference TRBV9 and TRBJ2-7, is DSGVTQTPKHLITATGQRVTLRCSPRSGDLSVYWYQQSLDQGLQFLIQYYNGEERAKGNILERFSAQQFPDLHSELNLSSLELGDSALYFCASSVAAGAEQYFGPGTRLTVT.

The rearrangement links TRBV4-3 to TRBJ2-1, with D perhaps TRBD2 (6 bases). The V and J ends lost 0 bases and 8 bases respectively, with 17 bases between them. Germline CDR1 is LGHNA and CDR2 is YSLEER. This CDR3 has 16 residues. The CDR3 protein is CASSQDRLTSADEQFF. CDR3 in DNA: TGCGCCAGCAGCCAAGATCGGCTGACTAGTGCCGATGAGCAGTTCTTC.

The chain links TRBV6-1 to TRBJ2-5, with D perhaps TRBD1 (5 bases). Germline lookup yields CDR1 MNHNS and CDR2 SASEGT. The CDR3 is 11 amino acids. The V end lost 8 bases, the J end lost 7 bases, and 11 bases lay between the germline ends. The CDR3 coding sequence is TGTGCCAGCGTCGTCCAGGGGACCCAGTACTTC. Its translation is CASVVQGTQYF.

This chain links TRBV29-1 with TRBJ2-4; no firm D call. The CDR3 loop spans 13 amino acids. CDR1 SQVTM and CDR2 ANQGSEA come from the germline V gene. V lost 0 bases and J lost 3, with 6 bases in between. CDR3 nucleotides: TGCAGCGTTGAAGAGGGTTTCAAAAACATTCAGTACTTC. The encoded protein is CSVEEGFKNIQYF.

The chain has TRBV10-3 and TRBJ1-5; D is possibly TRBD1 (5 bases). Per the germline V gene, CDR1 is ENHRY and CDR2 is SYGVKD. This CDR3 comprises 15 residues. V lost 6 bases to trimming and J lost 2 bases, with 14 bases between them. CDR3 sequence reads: CAISGYGAGNQPQHF. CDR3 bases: TGTGCCATCAGCGGGTATGGGGCGGGCAATCAGCCCCAGCATTTT.

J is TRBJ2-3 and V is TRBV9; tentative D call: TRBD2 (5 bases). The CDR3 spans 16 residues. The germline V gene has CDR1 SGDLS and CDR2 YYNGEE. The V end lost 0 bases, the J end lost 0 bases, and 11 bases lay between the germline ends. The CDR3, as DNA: TGTGCCAGCAGCGTAGGGGCGGGCTCTAGCACAGATACGCAGTATTTT. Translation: CASSVGAGSSTDTQYF. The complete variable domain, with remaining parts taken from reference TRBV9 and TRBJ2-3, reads DSGVTQTPKHLITATGQRVTLRCSPRSGDLSVYWYQQSLDQGLQFLIQYYNGEERAKGNILERFSAQQFPDLHSELNLSSLELGDSALYFCASSVGAGSSTDTQYFGPGTRLTVL.

This CDR3 is CASSIGTSGGEEQYF. CDR3 nucleotides: TGTGCCAGCAGCATCGGGACTAGCGGGGGGGAGGAGCAGTACTTC. The chain combines TRBV7-2 with TRBJ2-7, with 16 bases aligning to TRBD2. The CDR3 length is 15 residues. V lost 5 bases, J lost 7 bases, and 5 bases stayed unmatched. The germline V gene encodes CDR1 SGHTA and CDR2 FQGNSA. Supplemented by reference TRBV7-2 and TRBJ2-7, the full variable domain reads GAGVSQSPSNKVTEKGKDVELRCDPISGHTALYWYRQSLGQGLEFLIYFQGNSAPDKSGLPSDRFSAERTGGSVSTLTIQRTQQEDSAVYLCASSIGTSGGEEQYFGPGTRLTVT.

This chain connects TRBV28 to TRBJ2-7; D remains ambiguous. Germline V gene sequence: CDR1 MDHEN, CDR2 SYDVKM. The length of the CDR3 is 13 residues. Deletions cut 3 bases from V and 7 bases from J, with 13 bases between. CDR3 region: CASSFGRPGEQYF. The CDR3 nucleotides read TGTGCCAGCAGTTTCGGCCGGCCGGGTGAGCAGTACTTC.

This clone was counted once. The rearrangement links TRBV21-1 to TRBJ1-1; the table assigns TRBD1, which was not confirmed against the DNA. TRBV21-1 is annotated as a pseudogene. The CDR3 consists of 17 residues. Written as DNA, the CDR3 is TGTGCCAGCAGCAGAAGGCCGCAGGGGGCGGTTGGGACTGAAGCTTTCTTT. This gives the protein CASSRRPQGAVGTEAFF.

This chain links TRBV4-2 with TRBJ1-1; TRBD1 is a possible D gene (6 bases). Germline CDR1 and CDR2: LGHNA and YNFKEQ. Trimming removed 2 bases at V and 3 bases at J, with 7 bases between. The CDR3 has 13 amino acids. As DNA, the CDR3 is TGTGCCAGCAGCCAAACAGGGCACACTGAAGCTTTCTTT. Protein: CASSQTGHTEAFF.

The CDR3 sequence is CASSFRGEYNEQFF. The CDR3 DNA sequence: TGTGCCAGCAGTTTCCGTGGGGAATACAATGAGCAGTTCTTC. This chain uses TRBV27 with TRBJ2-1, with unresolved D. V was pared by 3 bases and J by 4 bases, with 10 bases between. CDR3 length: 14 residues. Per the germline V gene, CDR1 is MNHEY and CDR2 is SMNVEV (reference sequence).

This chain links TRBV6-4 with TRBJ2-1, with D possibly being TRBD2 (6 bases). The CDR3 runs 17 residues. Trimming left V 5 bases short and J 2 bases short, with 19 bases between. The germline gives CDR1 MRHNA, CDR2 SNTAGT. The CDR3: CASSLRAAGSAYNEQFF. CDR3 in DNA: TGTGCCAGCAGTCTAAGGGCAGCCGGGAGTGCCTACAATGAGCAGTTCTTC.